A single sample is the source of the 24 T cell receptor beta chains below, sequenced in a study of T cell repertoires in cytomegalovirus infection. From the reads, TCRdb called clonotypes with MiXCR, one entry per CDR3 protein. The table has more than 650,000 distinct CDR3 sequences, 35% to 45% seen once. Sequenced sample: PBMCs. These receptors all come from a human donor in good health (CMV status not recorded). Some clones in this sample may be carry-over from other donors' samples.

CDR3 nucleotide sequence: TGCAGCGCCAATTTCGGACTACCCGGGGAGCTGTTTTTT. Its translation: CSANFGLPGELFF. This chain uses TRBV29-1 with TRBJ2-2; weak D call: TRBD2 (6 bases). The CDR3 is 13 amino acids. The germline V gene encodes CDR1 SQVTM and CDR2 ANQGSEA. V was trimmed by 7 bases and J by 6 bases, leaving 15 bases between them.

The chain combines TRBV6-5 with TRBJ1-1, with 7 bases that match TRBD1. The CDR3 extends over 16 amino acids. Germline CDR1 MNHEY, CDR2 SVGAGI. V trimming: 2 bases; J trimming: 1 base; junction bases outside the gene matches: 7. CDR3 nucleotides: TGTGCCAGCAGTTACGGGTCGGGACAGCAGAACACTGAAGCTTTCTTT. Translating it yields CASSYGSGQQNTEAFF.

The chain links TRBV2 to TRBJ2-2; a possible D gene is TRBD1 (6 bases). V lost 6 bases, J lost 1 base, and 12 bases lay in between. The CDR3 length is 15 residues. The germline CDR1 and CDR2 sequences are SNHLY and FYNNEI. The CDR3 loop is CASRQQGLNTGELFF. The CDR3 nucleotides read TGTGCCAGCAGACAACAGGGCCTGAACACCGGGGAGCTGTTTTTT.

This clonotype was picked up a small number of times. This chain uses TRBV28 with TRBJ1-3; D uncertain. The germline V and J ends were trimmed by 5 bases and 8 bases, with 13 bases remaining between them. Germline loops: CDR1 MDHEN, CDR2 SYDVKM. The CDR3 consists of 13 residues. The CDR3 DNA reads TGTGCCAGCAGTCAATTAGCGAGCGACACCATATATTTT. Translated, it gives CASSQLASDTIYF.

With regard to this clonotype: Germline and junction disagree at one end, which may indicate a read error. The rearrangement links TRBV9 to TRBJ2-1; no clear D. Germline CDR1 and CDR2: SGDLS and YYNGEE. The CDR3 spans 15 residues. CDR3 sequence (DNA): TGTGCCAGCAGCGTAGGTGGAGAGCGATCTCGTGAGCAGTTATTC. It encodes CASSVGGERSREQLF.

This clonotype was seen only once. V usage is TRBV6-6 and J usage is TRBJ1-3; D unclear. CDR3 size: 16 residues. CDR1 and CDR2 (germline): MNHNY, SVGAGI (reference sequence). V was cut by 6 bases and J by 1 base, with 16 bases left in between. The CDR3 reads CASSREGGRSGNTIYF. In nucleotides, the CDR3 is TGTGCCAGCAGCCGGGAGGGCGGCAGATCTGGAAACACCATATATTTT.

With regard to this clonotype: A read error may account for a junction end that differs from germline. The chain carries TRBV4-1 and TRBJ1-2; the D gene is possibly TRBD1 (6 bases). This CDR3 contains 15 residues. Per germline, CDR1 MGHRA and CDR2 YSYEKL. Here the CDR3 DNA reads TGCGACAGCAGCCAAGGAGTAACAGGGATCTATGGCTACACCTTC. It codes for CDSSQGVTGIYGYTF.

This rearrangement joins TRBV20-1 to TRBJ1-4; perhaps TRBD1 as D (5 bases). Trimming took off 2 bases at V and 5 bases at J, with 15 bases between the two ends. The CDR3 has 15 residues. Germline-derived CDR1 and CDR2 are DFQATT and SNEGSKA (reference sequence). The CDR3 loop is CSARTAGKGNEKLFF. CDR3 in DNA: TGCAGTGCTAGAACAGCGGGGAAGGGGAATGAAAAACTGTTTTTT.

The chain uses TRBV6-1 and TRBJ1-1; D is undetermined. There are 13 residues in the CDR3. The V end was cut by 6 bases, the J end by 0 bases, with 8 bases between. Germline V gives CDR1 MNHNS, CDR2 SASEGT. The CDR3 DNA reads as TGTGCCAGCAGGTTCATCATGAACACTGAAGCTTTCTTT. Encoded protein: CASRFIMNTEAFF.

This clonotype was picked up a small number of times. This chain links TRBV2 with TRBJ1-6; D remains ambiguous. This CDR3 contains 13 residues. Germline assignment: CDR1 SNHLY and CDR2 FYNNEI. The germline V and J ends were trimmed by 11 bases and 9 bases, with 17 bases remaining between them. The CDR3 loop is CAQQFEPGSPLHF. As DNA, the CDR3 is TGTGCCCAGCAATTTGAACCAGGTTCACCCCTCCACTTT.

In its sample, this clonotype was seen a few times. The genes are TRBV7-2 and TRBJ2-1; D unclear. Between the trimmed V and J ends, which lost 0 bases and 4 bases, there was a span of 10 bases. The CDR3 length is 15 residues. Germline V CDR1 and CDR2: SGHTA, FQGNSA. CDR3 amino acids: CASSLADRRYNEQFF. The CDR3 DNA follows: TGTGCCAGCAGCTTAGCGGACCGCCGGTACAATGAGCAGTTCTTC.

The chain recombines TRBV11-2 with TRBJ2-1; 8 bases are a match to TRBD2. V shed 5 bases, J shed 6 bases, and the junction held 9 bases outside the gene matches. The CDR3 is made up of 15 amino acids. Germline V lookup: CDR1 SGHAT, CDR2 FQNNGV. For the CDR3, the DNA is TGTGCCAGCAGCCCACTAGCGGAGGGAACCAATGAGCAGTTCTTC. It specifies CASSPLAEGTNEQFF.

Only a few counts were recorded for this clonotype. The chain is built from TRBV24-1 and TRBJ2-2; 10 nucleotides line up with TRBD2. This CDR3 region has 16 residues. J gave up 4 bases and V 9 bases, and 10 bases lay outside the gene matches. Germline CDR1 reads KGHDR; CDR2 reads SFDVKD. The DNA for the CDR3 is TGTGCCACCTCCCGGAGGGCTAGCGGGAGCACCGGGGAGCTGTTTTTT. Amino acids: CATSRRASGSTGELFF.

J is TRBJ1-5 and V is TRBV27; D is ambiguous. Trimming cost V 5 bases and J 7 bases, with 15 bases left between them. Germline V gene sequence: CDR1 MNHEY, CDR2 SMNVEV (reference sequence). The length of the CDR3 is 14 residues. The CDR3 bases are TGTGCCAGCAGTCCCCTGGGCTTAATCCAGCCCCAGCATTTT. This translates into CASSPLGLIQPQHF.

This rearrangement joins TRBV28 to TRBJ2-2; 8 nucleotides line up with TRBD1. V lost 7 bases, J lost 3 bases, and 13 bases stayed unmatched. This CDR3 is built from 17 residues. Germline V gene lookup returns CDR1 MDHEN and CDR2 SYDVKM. This chain's CDR3 is CASTPVRGRGDTGELFF. In nucleotides, the CDR3 is TGTGCCAGCACCCCCGTCAGGGGGCGAGGAGACACCGGGGAGCTGTTTTTT. The full variable domain, in which reference TRBV28 and TRBJ2-2 provide the parts outside the CDR3, is DVKVTQSSRYLVKRTGEKVFLECVQDMDHENMFWYRQDPGLGLRLIYFSYDVKMKEKGDIPEGYSVSREKKERFSLILESASTNQTSMYLCASTPVRGRGDTGELFFGEGSRLTVL.

This clonotype was counted a few times. The chain recombines TRBV12-3 or TRBV12-4 with TRBJ2-7; D possibly uses TRBD1 or TRBD2 (5 bases each). The CDR3 is 12 residues long. Trimming shortened V by 1 base and J by 8 bases, and 9 bases separated the two germline ends. CDR3 region: CASSLGWGKQYF. DNA for the CDR3: TGTGCCAGCAGTTTAGGGTGGGGGAAGCAGTACTTC.

This clonotype was detected many times. The CDR3 here is CASSLDWVGTGSIPLHF. The CDR3 nucleotides read TGTGCCAGCAGCTTAGATTGGGTTGGGACAGGGTCGATTCCCCTCCACTTT. The V and J genes are TRBV7-8 and TRBJ1-6, with TRBD1 matching over 9 bases. This CDR3 region has 17 residues. In germline, CDR1 is SGHVS, CDR2 FQNEAQ. V was clipped by 1 base and J by 13 bases; unmatched bases: 14. Combining the CDR3 with reference TRBV7-8 and TRBJ1-6 gives the whole variable domain GAGVSQSPRYKVAKRGQDVALRCDPISGHVSLFWYQQALGQGPEFLTYFQNEAQLDKSGLPSDRFFAERPEGSVSTLKIQRTQQEDSAVYLCASSLDWVGTGSIPLHFGNGTRLTVT.

The V call is TRBV7-8, the J call TRBJ2-2; 9 bases align to TRBD2. The CDR3 is 17 residues long. CDR1 and CDR2 from the germline V gene are SGHVS and FQNEAQ. V lost 2 bases to trimming and J lost 0 bases; unmatched junction nucleotides: 4. CDR3 DNA sequence: TGTGCCAGCAGCTTAAATGCGGGAGGGGCGAACACCGGGGAGCTGTTTTTT. This encodes CASSLNAGGANTGELFF. Based on the CDR3 plus reference TRBV7-8 and TRBJ2-2, the full variable domain is GAGVSQSPRYKVAKRGQDVALRCDPISGHVSLFWYQQALGQGPEFLTYFQNEAQLDKSGLPSDRFFAERPEGSVSTLKIQRTQQEDSAVYLCASSLNAGGANTGELFFGEGSRLTVL.

This clonotype has only one observation. This chain's CDR3 is CASSLARVERVPEGELFF. DNA of the CDR3: TGTGCCAGCAGCTTAGCGAGAGTGGAGCGGGTCCCTGAGGGGGAGCTGTTTTTT. The chain uses TRBV7-2 and TRBJ2-2; perhaps TRBD2 as D (6 bases). Germline-derived CDR1 and CDR2 are SGHTA and FQGNSA. This CDR3 spans 18 amino acids. Trimming cost V 0 bases and J 8 bases, with 22 bases left between them. Filled out from reference TRBV7-2 and TRBJ2-2, the complete variable domain reads GAGVSQSPSNKVTEKGKDVELRCDPISGHTALYWYRQSLGQGLEFLIYFQGNSAPDKSGLPSDRFSAERTGGSVSTLTIQRTQQEDSAVYLCASSLARVERVPEGELFFGEGSRLTVL.

This clonotype has only a few counts. The chain couples TRBV10-3 to TRBJ2-2; 9 bases fit TRBD2. This CDR3 has 18 residues. Trimming removed 5 bases from V and 2 bases from J; junction bases left unmatched: 12. Germline loops: CDR1 ENHRY, CDR2 SYGVKD. In nucleotides, the CDR3 is TGTGCCATCAGTACCCGGGAGTTAGCGGGAGATAACACCGGGGAGCTGTTTTTT. Protein sequence: CAISTRELAGDNTGELFF.

As to this clonotype: A read error may produce the germline difference seen at one junction end. The chain combines TRBV11-1 with TRBJ1-1, with D unclear. From germline, CDR1 is SGHAT and CDR2 FQDESV (reference sequence). This CDR3 comprises 16 residues. CDR3 DNA sequence: TGTGCCATCAGCGAACCGCACAGTGCGTGCAACACTGAAGCTTTCTTT. Translation gives CAISEPHSACNTEAFF. Filled out from reference TRBV11-1 and TRBJ1-1, the complete variable domain reads EAEVAQSPRYKITEKSQAVAFWCDPISGHATLYWYRQILGQGPELLVQFQDESVVDDSQLPKDRFSAERLKGVDSTLKIQPAELGDSAMYLCAISEPHSACNTEAFFGQGTRLTVV.

The rearrangement joins TRBV7-8 to TRBJ1-1; the D gene is possibly TRBD1 (6 bases). V was trimmed by 0 bases and J by 6 bases, leaving 14 bases between them. Germline CDR1 reads SGHVS; CDR2 reads FQNEAQ. This CDR3 has 15 residues. The DNA for the CDR3 is TGTGCCAGCAGCTTAGCGCGGGGGGGCTTGGCTGAAGCTTTCTTT. This sequence encodes CASSLARGGLAEAFF.

The table lists this clonotype with a count of one. One end of the junction fails to match germline, which may point to a read error. This sequence joins TRBV20-1 and TRBJ1-2; D is ambiguous. The CDR3 sequence is 12 residues long. CDR1 DFQATT and CDR2 SNEGSKA come from the germline V gene (reference sequence). CDR3 in DNA: TGCAGTTCTACCAAGGACCCCTATGTCTACACCTTC. Amino acid sequence: CSSTKDPYVYTF.

V and J are TRBV2 and TRBJ1-2; D possibly corresponds to TRBD1 (5 bases). The germline V gene encodes CDR1 SNHLY and CDR2 FYNNEI. Trimming cost V 7 bases and J 8 bases, with 14 bases left between them. The CDR3 extends over 12 amino acids. CDR3 nucleotide sequence: TGTGCCAGCATTAGCGAGGGGCGCGGCTACACCTTC. Residues: CASISEGRGYTF.